The 23 T cell receptor beta chains reported below all come from one sample, sequenced in a study of blood T cell repertoires in COVID-19. Measured with immunoSEQ multiplex PCR; TCRdb has only the in-frame clones, and not every one. The data show just over 250,000 clones, around 87% seen once. Sequences were obtained from peripheral blood. The receptors originated from a woman between 45 and 65 years old with acute or convalescent COVID-19.

V and J are TRBV18 and TRBJ1-3; D gene uncertain. Germline V CDR1 and CDR2: KGHSH, LQKENI. The CDR3 runs to 14 residues. Trimming shortened V by 3 bases and J by 7 bases, and 13 bases separated the two germline ends. CDR3 in DNA: TGTGCCAGCTCACCCAGCTCGGGGTGGAACACCATATATTTT. Translation gives CASSPSSGWNTIYF.

The chain joins TRBV15 to TRBJ1-3; tentatively, D is TRBD1 (6 bases). The germline V and J ends were trimmed by 1 base and 0 bases, with 10 bases remaining between them. The CDR3 consists of 16 residues. Germline-derived CDR1 and CDR2 are LNHNV and YYDKDF (reference sequence). CDR3 sequence: CATSRVGRGSGNTIYF. The DNA for the CDR3 is TGTGCCACCAGCAGAGTGGGCAGGGGCTCTGGAAACACCATATATTTT. The full variable domain, rest sourced from reference TRBV15 and TRBJ1-3, is DAMVIQNPRYQVTQFGKPVTLSCSQTLNHNVMYWYQQKSSQAPKLLFHYYDKDFNNEADTPDNFQSRRPNTSFCFLDIRSPGLGDTAMYLCATSRVGRGSGNTIYFGEGSWLTVV.

CDR3: CEETSGSYNEQFF. CDR3 sequence (DNA): TGTGAGGAGACTAGCGGATCATACAATGAGCAGTTCTTC. This sequence joins TRBV6-5 and TRBJ2-1, with TRBD2 identical over 9 bases. CDR1 MNHEY and CDR2 SVGAGI come from the germline V gene. The CDR3 spans 13 residues.

V and J are TRBV6-5 and TRBJ1-5, with 7 bases matching TRBD1. CDR3 size: 14 residues. After removal of 5 bases from V and 4 bases from J, the junction contained 5 bases not matched to a gene. Germline CDR1 reads MNHEY; CDR2 reads SVGAGI. This chain's CDR3 is CASSPQGTNQPQHF. CDR3 nucleotides: TGTGCCAGCAGTCCACAGGGGACGAATCAGCCCCAGCATTTT.

The V call is TRBV5-5, the J call TRBJ1-2, with 10 bases that match TRBD1. Germline CDR1 is SGHKS and CDR2 is YYEKEE (reference sequence). Trimming removed 4 bases from V and 3 bases from J; junction bases left unmatched: 6. The CDR3 totals 15 residues. The CDR3 region has the DNA TGTGCCAGCAGCCGAACCGGGACAGGGGACTATGGCTACACCTTC. Residues: CASSRTGTGDYGYTF.

The J gene is TRBJ2-7, the V gene TRBV5-1; 8 positions match TRBD1. Germline values: CDR1 SGHRS, CDR2 YFSETQ. V lost 4 bases and J lost 2; bases outside the gene matches: 8. This CDR3 spans 15 amino acids. The CDR3 DNA is TGCGCCAGCAGCCCGTCACAGGGGGAACCCTACGAGCAGTACTTC. Its protein product is CASSPSQGEPYEQYF.

The rearrangement links TRBV5-1 to TRBJ1-2; TRBD1 matches 9 bases. The CDR3 has 14 amino acids. In germline, CDR1 is SGHRS, CDR2 YFSETQ. Unmatched junction bases numbered 3, after V lost 3 bases and J lost 3 bases. The CDR3 sequence: CASSSGQGHYGYTF. CDR3 DNA: TGCGCCAGCAGCTCGGGACAGGGCCACTATGGCTACACCTTC.

The DNA for the CDR3 is TGTGCCAGCTCACCACCGAGAGGCGCTAGCGGAAACAATGAGCAGTTCTTC. It codes for CASSPPRGASGNNEQFF. The V and J genes are TRBV18 and TRBJ2-1; 7 bases agree with TRBD2. This CDR3 has 17 amino acids. Germline loops: CDR1 KGHSH, CDR2 LQKENI. Trimming cost V 0 bases and J 5 bases; bases outside gene matches: 10.

This clone was seen a single time. This CDR3 reads CASSPPDRPYGYTF. CDR3 in DNA: TGTGCCAGCTCACCACCCGACAGGCCCTATGGCTACACCTTC. This chain links TRBV18 with TRBJ1-2, with a possible D match to TRBD1 (6 bases). The CDR3 has 14 residues. With 0 bases removed from V and 4 bases from J, the gap between germline ends came to 9 bases. Germline loops: CDR1 KGHSH, CDR2 LQKENI.

This clone appeared a single time. J is TRBJ1-4 and V is TRBV10-3; 10 bases are a match to TRBD1. Germline V gene data show CDR1 as ENHRY and CDR2 as SYGVKD. V lost 6 bases to trimming and J lost 8 bases; unmatched junction nucleotides: 6. This CDR3 contains 14 residues. The CDR3 DNA reads TGTGCCATCAGCCCAGGACAGGGGGAGGAAAAACTGTTTTTT. Protein: CAISPGQGEEKLFF.

The V and J genes are TRBV24-1 and TRBJ2-1, with 7 bases aligning to TRBD1. Germline V CDR1 and CDR2: KGHDR, SFDVKD. The CDR3 sequence is 18 residues long. V gave up 3 bases and J gave up 0 bases; unmatched junction bases: 10. The CDR3 loop is CATSDRDRRTHSYNEQFF. The CDR3 DNA reads as TGTGCCACCAGTGATCGGGACAGACGAACCCACTCCTACAATGAGCAGTTCTTC.

The gene calls are TRBV5-1 and TRBJ2-1; TRBD2 matches 9 bases. Germline loops: CDR1 SGHRS, CDR2 YFSETQ. The CDR3 covers 16 residues. V was pared by 4 bases and J by 7 bases, with 12 bases of the junction left unmatched. The CDR3, as DNA: TGCGCCAGCAGCCCCGGGGGAGCGGGAGGTTTGAATGAGCAGTTCTTC. Translation gives CASSPGGAGGLNEQFF.

The chain links TRBV4-2 to TRBJ2-5; 9 positions agree with TRBD2. The CDR3 runs to 17 residues. Trimming cost V 0 bases and J 2 bases; bases outside gene matches: 7. Germline V gene sequence: CDR1 LGHNA, CDR2 YNFKEQ. The CDR3 here is CASSQDLAGYPQETQYF. The CDR3 DNA sequence: TGTGCCAGCAGCCAAGACCTAGCGGGGTACCCTCAAGAGACCCAGTACTTC.

The genes are TRBV6-2 or TRBV6-3 and TRBJ2-1; TRBD2 aligns across 14 bases. The length of the CDR3 is 17 residues. The V gene's germline CDR1 is MNHEY and CDR2 SVGEGT. V lost 6 bases and J lost 7; bases outside the gene matches: 11. The CDR3 coding sequence is TGTGCCAGCAGCCCCCCGAGGACTAGCGGGAGGTGGAATGAGCAGTTCTTC. The encoded protein is CASSPPRTSGRWNEQFF.

The rearrangement joins TRBV11-3 to TRBJ2-7; no clear D gene. Trimming removed 3 bases at V and 6 bases at J, with 12 bases between. The germline gives CDR1 SGHNT, CDR2 YENEEA. The CDR3 runs to 13 residues. The CDR3: CASSLGTYGEQYF. As DNA, the CDR3 is TGTGCCAGCAGCTTGGGCACTTATGGCGAGCAGTACTTC.

The CDR3, as DNA: TGTGCCAGCAGTTTCCCAGGGTACTACGAGCAGTACTTC. Translated: CASSFPGYYEQYF. The chain has TRBV28 and TRBJ2-7, with D possibly TRBD1 on 5 matching bases. CDR1 and CDR2 (germline): MDHEN, SYDVKM. Trimming took 3 bases from V and 3 from J, leaving 9 bases between them. This CDR3 spans 13 amino acids.

In DNA, the CDR3 is TGTGCCAGCAGTTTTGGAGGGGCGGCCAAAAACATTCAGTACTTC. Translation gives CASSFGGAAKNIQYF. V is TRBV28 and J is TRBJ2-4; D possibly corresponds to TRBD2 (6 bases). V was clipped by 3 bases and J by 1 base, with 10 bases between them. Germline V gene lookup returns CDR1 MDHEN and CDR2 SYDVKM. This CDR3 has 15 residues.

The chain has TRBV29-1 and TRBJ2-1; TRBD1 aligns across 7 bases. The germline CDR1 and CDR2 sequences are SQVTM and ANQGSEA. The J segment lost 6 bases and the V segment lost 1 base, leaving 3 bases of the junction unmatched. CDR3 length: 13 residues. The CDR3 bases are TGCAGCGTTGAAGTACAGGGGAGCAATGAGCAGTTCTTC. Protein product: CSVEVQGSNEQFF.

The rearrangement uses TRBV18 and TRBJ2-1, with TRBD2 identical over 9 bases. The CDR3 runs 15 residues. Germline V gives CDR1 KGHSH, CDR2 LQKENI. Germline trimming cut 6 bases from V and 6 bases from J; bases unmatched to any gene: 9. The CDR3 nucleotides read TGTGCCAGCTCGCCTAGGACTAGCGCCCCCAATGAGCAGTTCTTC. Translated: CASSPRTSAPNEQFF. The whole variable domain, remainder taken from reference TRBV18 and TRBJ2-1, is NAGVMQNPRHLVRRRGQEARLRCSPMKGHSHVYWYRQLPEEGLKFMVYLQKENIIDESGMPKERFSAEFPKEGPSILRIQQVVRGDSAAYFCASSPRTSAPNEQFFGPGTRLTVL.

This clone was recorded only once. This chain connects TRBV27 to TRBJ2-7; D perhaps matches TRBD1 (5 bases). This CDR3 has 13 residues. Per germline, CDR1 MNHEY and CDR2 SMNVEV (reference sequence). Trimming removed 8 bases at V and 2 bases at J, with 13 bases between. CDR3 in amino acids: CASSMAGPYEQYF. The CDR3 bases are TGTGCCAGCTCCATGGCAGGGCCCTACGAGCAGTACTTC.

J is TRBJ1-2 and V is TRBV28; tentative D call: TRBD1 (5 bases). V lost 3 bases, J lost 8 bases, and 16 bases lay in between. Germline values: CDR1 MDHEN, CDR2 SYDVKM. The CDR3 totals 14 residues. The DNA of the CDR3 is TGTGCCAGCAGTTTTTCGGATAGGGGCTTGGGCTACACCTTC. Translation: CASSFSDRGLGYTF.

The genes are TRBV5-1 and TRBJ2-7; D unresolved. Germline V lookup: CDR1 SGHRS, CDR2 YFSETQ. Trimming pared 0 bases from V and 7 bases from J, leaving 11 bases between. The CDR3 contains 13 residues. CDR3 DNA sequence: TGCGCCAGCAGCTTGGCGAGTACGAGGGAGCAGTACTTC. Encoded protein: CASSLASTREQYF. The variable domain in full, completed from reference TRBV5-1 and TRBJ2-7, reads KAGVTQTPRYLIKTRGQQVTLSCSPISGHRSVSWYQQTPGQGLQFLFEYFSETQRNKGNFPGRFSGRQFSNSRSEMNVSTLELGDSALYLCASSLASTREQYFGPGTRLTVT.

The chain couples TRBV4-1 to TRBJ1-4; D call uncertain. There are 14 residues in the CDR3. V was clipped by 1 base and J by 9 bases, with 12 bases between them. The germline CDR1 and CDR2 sequences are MGHRA and YSYEKL. CDR3 nucleotide sequence: TGCGCCAGCAGCCAAGGGGGAGGAGCTCAAAAACTGTTTTTT. Translation: CASSQGGGAQKLFF.